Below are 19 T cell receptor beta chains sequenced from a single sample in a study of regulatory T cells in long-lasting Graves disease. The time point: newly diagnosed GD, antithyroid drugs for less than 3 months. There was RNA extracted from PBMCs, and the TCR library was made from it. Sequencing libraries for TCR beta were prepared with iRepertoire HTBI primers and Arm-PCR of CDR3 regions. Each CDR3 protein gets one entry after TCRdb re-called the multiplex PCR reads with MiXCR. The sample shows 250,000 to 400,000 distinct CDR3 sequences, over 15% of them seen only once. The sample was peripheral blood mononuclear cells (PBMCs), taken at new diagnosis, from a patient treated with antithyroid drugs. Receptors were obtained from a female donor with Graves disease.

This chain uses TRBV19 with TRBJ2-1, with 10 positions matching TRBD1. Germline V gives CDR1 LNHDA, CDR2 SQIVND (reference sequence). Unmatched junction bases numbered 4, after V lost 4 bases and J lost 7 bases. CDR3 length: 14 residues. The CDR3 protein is CASSTGTGENEQFF. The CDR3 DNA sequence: TGTGCCAGTAGTACCGGGACAGGGGAAAATGAGCAGTTCTTC.

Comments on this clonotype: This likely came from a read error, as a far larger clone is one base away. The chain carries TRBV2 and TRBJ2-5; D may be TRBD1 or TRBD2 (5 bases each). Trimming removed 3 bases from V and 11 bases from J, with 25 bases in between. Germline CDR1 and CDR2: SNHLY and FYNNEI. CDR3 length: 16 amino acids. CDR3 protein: CASSDRPYEGFNEQYF. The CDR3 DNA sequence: TGTGCCAGCAGTGATCGCCCCTATGAGGGGTTTAATGAGCAGTACTTC.

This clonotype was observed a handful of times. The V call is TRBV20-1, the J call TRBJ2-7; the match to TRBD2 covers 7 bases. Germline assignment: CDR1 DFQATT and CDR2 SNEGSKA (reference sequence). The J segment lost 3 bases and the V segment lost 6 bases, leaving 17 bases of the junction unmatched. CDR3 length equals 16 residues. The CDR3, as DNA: TGCAGTGCGCTCGGTGAGGCGGGAGCCCCCTACTACGAGCAGTACTTC. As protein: CSALGEAGAPYYEQYF.

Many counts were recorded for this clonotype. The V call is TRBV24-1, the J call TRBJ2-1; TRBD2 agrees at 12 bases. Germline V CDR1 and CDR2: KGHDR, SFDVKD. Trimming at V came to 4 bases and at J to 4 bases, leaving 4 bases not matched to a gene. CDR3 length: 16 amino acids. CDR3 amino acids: CATSEPLAGGYNEQFF. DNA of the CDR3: TGTGCCACCAGTGAGCCACTAGCGGGAGGTTACAATGAGCAGTTCTTC.

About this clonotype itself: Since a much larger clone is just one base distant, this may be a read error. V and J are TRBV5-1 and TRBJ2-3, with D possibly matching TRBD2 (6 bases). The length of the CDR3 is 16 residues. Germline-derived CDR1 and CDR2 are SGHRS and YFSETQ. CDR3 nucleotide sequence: TGCGCCAGCAACTTGCGGCGGGGCCCCAGCACAGATACGCAGTATTTT. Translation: CASNLRRGPSTDTQYF.

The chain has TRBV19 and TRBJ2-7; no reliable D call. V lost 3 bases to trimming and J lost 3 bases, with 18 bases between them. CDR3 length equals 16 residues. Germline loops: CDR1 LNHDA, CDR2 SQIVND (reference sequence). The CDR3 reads CASSIYPVPRVYEQYF. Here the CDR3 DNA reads TGTGCCAGTAGTATCTATCCGGTCCCCCGCGTCTACGAGCAGTACTTC.

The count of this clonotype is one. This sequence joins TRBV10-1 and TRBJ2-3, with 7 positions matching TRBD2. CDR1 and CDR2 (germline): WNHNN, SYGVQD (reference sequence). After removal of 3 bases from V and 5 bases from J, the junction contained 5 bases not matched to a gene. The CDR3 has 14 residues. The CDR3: CASSDEGGEDTQYF. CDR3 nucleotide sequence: TGCGCCAGCAGTGATGAGGGAGGGGAAGATACGCAGTATTTT.

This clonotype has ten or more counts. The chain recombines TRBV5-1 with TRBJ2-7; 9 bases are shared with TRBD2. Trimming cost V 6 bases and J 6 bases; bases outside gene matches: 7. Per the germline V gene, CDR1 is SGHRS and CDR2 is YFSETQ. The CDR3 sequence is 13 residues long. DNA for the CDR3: TGCGCCAGCACACCCGGTAGCGGGGGCGAGCAGTACTTC. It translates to CASTPGSGGEQYF. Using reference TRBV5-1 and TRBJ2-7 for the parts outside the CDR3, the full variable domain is KAGVTQTPRYLIKTRGQQVTLSCSPISGHRSVSWYQQTPGQGLQFLFEYFSETQRNKGNFPGRFSGRQFSNSRSEMNVSTLELGDSALYLCASTPGSGGEQYFGPGTRLTVT.

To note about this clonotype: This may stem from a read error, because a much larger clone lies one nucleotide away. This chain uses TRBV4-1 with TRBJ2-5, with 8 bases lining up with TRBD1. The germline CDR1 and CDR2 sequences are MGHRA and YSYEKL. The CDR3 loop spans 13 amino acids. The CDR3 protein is CARSQTGGETQYF. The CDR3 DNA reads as TGCGCCCGCAGCCAAACAGGGGGGGAGACCCAGTACTTC.

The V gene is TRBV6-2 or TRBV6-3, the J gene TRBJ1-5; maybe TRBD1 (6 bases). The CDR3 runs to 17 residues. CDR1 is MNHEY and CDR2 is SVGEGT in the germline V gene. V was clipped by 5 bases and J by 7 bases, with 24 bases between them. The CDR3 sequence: CASSEWGDTAFPQPQHF. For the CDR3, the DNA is TGTGCCAGCAGTGAATGGGGGGACACAGCCTTCCCCCAGCCCCAGCATTTT.

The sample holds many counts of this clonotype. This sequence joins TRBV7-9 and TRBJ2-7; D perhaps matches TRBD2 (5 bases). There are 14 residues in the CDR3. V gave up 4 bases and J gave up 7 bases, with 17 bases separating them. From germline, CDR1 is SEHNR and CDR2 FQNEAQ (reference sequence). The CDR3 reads CASSSRASPGEQYF. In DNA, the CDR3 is TGTGCCAGCAGCTCTCGAGCGTCTCCGGGGGAGCAGTACTTC. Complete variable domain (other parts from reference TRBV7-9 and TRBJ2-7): DTGVSQNPRHKITKRGQNVTFRCDPISEHNRLYWYRQTLGQGPEFLTYFQNEAQLEKSRLLSDRFSAERPKGSFSTLEIQRTEQGDSAMYLCASSSRASPGEQYFGPGTRLTVT.

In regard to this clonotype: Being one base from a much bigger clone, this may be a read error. CDR3 nucleotides: TGCGCCAGCATTAGCGGCAATGAGCAGTTATTC. Encoded protein: CASISGNEQLF. V usage is TRBV10-2 and J usage is TRBJ2-1; possible D gene TRBD2, 6 bases. The germline gives CDR1 WSHSY, CDR2 SAAADI. The CDR3 is made up of 11 amino acids.

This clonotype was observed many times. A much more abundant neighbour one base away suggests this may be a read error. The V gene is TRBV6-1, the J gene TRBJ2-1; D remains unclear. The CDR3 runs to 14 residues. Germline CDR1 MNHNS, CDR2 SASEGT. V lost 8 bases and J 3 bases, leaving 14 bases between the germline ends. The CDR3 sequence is CASVPDGDYNEQFF. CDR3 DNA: TGTGCCAGCGTCCCAGATGGGGACTACAATGAGCAGTTCTTC.

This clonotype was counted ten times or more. CDR3 residues: CASVRGPNTEAFF. CDR3 sequence (DNA): TGTGCCAGCGTCCGCGGGCCGAACACTGAAGCTTTCTTT. The V and J genes are TRBV12-3 or TRBV12-4 and TRBJ1-1; D remains unclear. V shed 8 bases and J shed 1 base, with 11 bases lying between them. This CDR3 is 13 amino acids long.

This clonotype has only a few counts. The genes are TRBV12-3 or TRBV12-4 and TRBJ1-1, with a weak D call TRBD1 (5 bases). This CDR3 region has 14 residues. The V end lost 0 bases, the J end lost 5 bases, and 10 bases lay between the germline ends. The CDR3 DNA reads TGTGCCAGCAGTTTAGCGCTTTGGGGGACTGAAGCTTTCTTT. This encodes CASSLALWGTEAFF.

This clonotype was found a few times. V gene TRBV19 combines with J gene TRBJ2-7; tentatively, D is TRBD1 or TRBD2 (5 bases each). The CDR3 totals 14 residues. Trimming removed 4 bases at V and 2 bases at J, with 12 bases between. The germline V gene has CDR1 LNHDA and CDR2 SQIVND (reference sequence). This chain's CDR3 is CASSSPGRAYEQYF. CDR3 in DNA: TGTGCCAGTAGTAGCCCGGGACGGGCCTACGAGCAGTACTTC.

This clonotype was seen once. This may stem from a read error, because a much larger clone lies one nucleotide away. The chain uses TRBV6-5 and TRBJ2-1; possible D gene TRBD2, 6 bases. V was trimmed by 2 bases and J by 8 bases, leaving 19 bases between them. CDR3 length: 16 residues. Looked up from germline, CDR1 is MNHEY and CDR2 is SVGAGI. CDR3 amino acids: CASSYRGGSRVDEQFF. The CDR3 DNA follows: TGTGCCAGCAGTTACCGTGGGGGGAGCAGAGTGGATGAGCAGTTCTTC.

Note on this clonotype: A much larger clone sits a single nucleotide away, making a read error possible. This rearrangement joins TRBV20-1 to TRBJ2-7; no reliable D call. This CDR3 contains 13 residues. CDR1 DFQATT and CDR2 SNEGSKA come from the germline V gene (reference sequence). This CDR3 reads CSAGEAGVYGQYF. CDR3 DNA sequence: TGCAGTGCTGGCGAGGCTGGGGTCTACGGGCAGTACTTC.

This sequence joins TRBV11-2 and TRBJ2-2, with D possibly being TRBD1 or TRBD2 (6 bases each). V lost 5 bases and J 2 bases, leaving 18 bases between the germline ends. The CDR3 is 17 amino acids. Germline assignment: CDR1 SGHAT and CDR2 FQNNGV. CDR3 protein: CASSRGTLRINTGELFF. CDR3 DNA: TGTGCCAGCAGCCGCGGGACATTAAGGATTAACACCGGGGAGCTGTTTTTT.